This T cell receptor beta chain was identified during a study of T cell changes during pregnancy in multiple sclerosis. Generated by immunoSEQ multiplex PCR, the TCRdb table keeps only in-frame clones and is missing some. The table lists approximately 66,000 clones, over 80% of them singletons. The sample here was peripheral blood, taken in the third trimester of pregnancy. The source is a female donor in good health, enrolled as a control in a pregnancy study.

CDR3 loop: CAWTWTGLAGNTDTQYF. DNA for the CDR3: TGTGCCTGGACTTGGACGGGACTAGCGGGGAACACAGATACGCAGTATTTT. The chain recombines TRBV30 with TRBJ2-3; 13 nucleotides match TRBD2. Germline CDR1 and CDR2: GTSNPN and SVGIG (reference sequence). Germline trimming cut 4 bases from V and 2 bases from J; bases unmatched to any gene: 9. The CDR3 contains 17 residues.